This entry concerns a single TCR beta chain. The data are from a study of T cell responses to AZD1222 COVID-19 vaccine. The CDR3 consists of 14 residues. Germline assignment: CDR1 MDHEN and CDR2 SYDVKM. Deletions cut 4 bases from V and 3 bases from J, with 12 bases between. The repertoire was sequenced with immunoSEQ multiplex PCR; TCRdb's copy has only in-frame clones and lacks some. The sample includes 100,000 or so clones, about 86% seen only once; the top ten take roughly 1.4%. Sequenced here: peripheral blood, sampled on day 0 of AZD1222 vaccination. This TCR derives from an adult in good health. The gene calls are TRBV28 and TRBJ1-1; D is undetermined. The CDR3 loop reads CASSSPAEDTEAFF. The CDR3 DNA reads TGTGCCAGCAGTTCCCCCGCGGAGGACACTGAAGCTTTCTTT.